The 10 T cell receptor beta chains reported below all come from one sample, sequenced in a study of blood T cell repertoires in COVID-19. Repertoires were generated with immunoSEQ multiplex PCR, while TCRdb's copy carries only in-frame clones and drops some. This table has about 150,000 clones, around 85% appearing once. The sample taken for sequencing was peripheral blood. The receptors here all came from a woman aged 55-75 years with acute or convalescent COVID-19.

V is TRBV27 and J is TRBJ2-1, with 7 bases identical to TRBD1. This CDR3 contains 14 residues. V lost 1 base to trimming and J lost 6 bases; unmatched junction nucleotides: 3. Looked up from germline, CDR1 is MNHEY and CDR2 is SMNVEV (reference sequence). The CDR3 nucleotides read TGTGCCAGCAGTTTATACAGGGGCGGCAATGAGCAGTTCTTC. It yields the protein CASSLYRGGNEQFF.

In its sample, this clone was seen once. The chain combines TRBV2 with TRBJ1-2; 8 nucleotides match TRBD1. With 1 base clipped from V and 3 bases from J, the junction kept 1 base outside the gene matches. The CDR3 extends over 14 amino acids. The germline CDR1 and CDR2 sequences are SNHLY and FYNNEI. DNA of the CDR3: TGTGCCAGCAGTGAAGGACAGGGGTACTATGGCTACACCTTC. This gives the protein CASSEGQGYYGYTF.

The chain joins TRBV7-8 to TRBJ1-1; the D gene is possibly TRBD1 (6 bases). V lost 5 bases, J lost 6 bases, and 13 bases lay in between. The CDR3 contains 13 residues. In germline, CDR1 is SGHVS, CDR2 FQNEAQ. This chain's CDR3 is CASSLGQRSEAFF. DNA of the CDR3: TGTGCCAGCAGCCTAGGACAGCGCTCTGAAGCTTTCTTT.

The gene calls are TRBV6-6 and TRBJ1-1, with D possibly TRBD1 on 5 matching bases. CDR1 is MNHNY, CDR2 SVGAGI, per germline (reference sequence). The CDR3 consists of 14 residues. The V and J ends lost 3 bases and 4 bases respectively, with 12 bases between them. In DNA form, the CDR3 reads TGTGCCAGCAGTTATCGGGGGTGGGGCACTGAAGCTTTCTTT. Its protein product is CASSYRGWGTEAFF.

The V and J genes are TRBV19 and TRBJ2-3; D is uncertain. V lost 1 base, J lost 1 base, and 12 bases lay in between. Germline CDR1 is LNHDA and CDR2 is SQIVND (reference sequence). This CDR3 region has 16 residues. CDR3 nucleotides: TGTGCCAGTAGTATAGGTCGGGTCCCCGGCACAGATACGCAGTATTTT. Translation: CASSIGRVPGTDTQYF. Based on the CDR3 plus reference TRBV19 and TRBJ2-3, the full variable domain is DGGITQSPKYLFRKEGQNVTLSCEQNLNHDAMYWYRQDPGQGLRLIYYSQIVNDFQKGDIAEGYSVSREKKESFPLTVTSAQKNPTAFYLCASSIGRVPGTDTQYFGPGTRLTVL.

The rearrangement links TRBV27 to TRBJ1-5; 12 nucleotides agree with TRBD1. Germline lookup yields CDR1 MNHEY and CDR2 SMNVEV (reference sequence). Trimming cost V 5 bases and J 7 bases; bases outside gene matches: 12. This CDR3 comprises 17 residues. DNA of the CDR3: TGTGCCAGCAGTCCTAGTCCGGGACAGGGGGCGAGGCAGCCCCAGCATTTT. As protein: CASSPSPGQGARQPQHF.

Comment on this clone: A read error may produce the germline difference seen at one junction end. The CDR3 DNA sequence: TGTGCCAGCAGTATACAGGGCCTGAACACTGAAGCTTTCTTT. It specifies CASSIQGLNTEAFF. The rearrangement joins TRBV19 to TRBJ1-1; D may be TRBD1 (6 bases). The germline V gene encodes CDR1 LNHDA and CDR2 SQIVND (reference sequence). The CDR3 is 14 amino acids.

The genes are TRBV11-1 and TRBJ1-1; D call uncertain. The V end was cut by 1 base, the J end by 1 base, with 10 bases between. This CDR3 contains 15 residues. CDR1 is SGHAT and CDR2 is FQDESV in the germline V gene (reference sequence). The CDR3, as DNA: TGTGCCAGCAGCTTAGTTGGAGGGTGGAACACTGAAGCTTTCTTT. Translated, it gives CASSLVGGWNTEAFF. Supplemented by reference TRBV11-1 and TRBJ1-1, the full variable domain reads EAEVAQSPRYKITEKSQAVAFWCDPISGHATLYWYRQILGQGPELLVQFQDESVVDDSQLPKDRFSAERLKGVDSTLKIQPAELGDSAMYLCASSLVGGWNTEAFFGQGTRLTVV.

V and J are TRBV28 and TRBJ1-5, with no clear D. Germline V gene data show CDR1 as MDHEN and CDR2 as SYDVKM. This CDR3 has 12 amino acids. Trimming took 5 bases from V and 8 from J, leaving 10 bases between them. The CDR3 reads CASSPSIEPQHF. CDR3 DNA: TGTGCCAGCAGTCCGAGTATTGAGCCCCAGCATTTT.

V gene TRBV11-2 combines with J gene TRBJ1-6, with unresolved D. The germline V and J ends were trimmed by 0 bases and 3 bases, with 9 bases remaining between them. This CDR3 contains 16 residues. In germline, CDR1 is SGHAT, CDR2 FQNNGV. The CDR3: CASSLDLAVYNSPLHF. CDR3 DNA sequence: TGTGCCAGCAGCTTAGATCTGGCGGTCTATAATTCACCCCTCCACTTT.